This note documents a single TCR beta chain sequence. Mismatch with germline at one junction end may stem from a read error. These data come from a study of cytomegalovirus exposure and HLA in healthy donors. PCR primers comprised 60 Vbeta and 13 Jbeta primers. The method was immunoSEQ multiplex PCR; TCRdb's version includes in-frame clones alone and lacks a portion of them. The sample contains about 160,000 clones, 65% to 80% of which appear only once. Source material: PBMCs. The clonotype comes from a man between 35 and 55 years old in good health and CMV-seronegative.

The CDR3 sequence: CASSSVGGNFEKLFF. The CDR3 coding sequence is TGTGCTAGCAGCTCAGTGGGAGGGAACTTTGAAAAACTGTTTTTT. This chain uses TRBV7-7 with TRBJ1-4, with unresolved D. The CDR3 consists of 15 residues. Per germline, CDR1 SSHAT and CDR2 FNYEAQ (reference sequence).